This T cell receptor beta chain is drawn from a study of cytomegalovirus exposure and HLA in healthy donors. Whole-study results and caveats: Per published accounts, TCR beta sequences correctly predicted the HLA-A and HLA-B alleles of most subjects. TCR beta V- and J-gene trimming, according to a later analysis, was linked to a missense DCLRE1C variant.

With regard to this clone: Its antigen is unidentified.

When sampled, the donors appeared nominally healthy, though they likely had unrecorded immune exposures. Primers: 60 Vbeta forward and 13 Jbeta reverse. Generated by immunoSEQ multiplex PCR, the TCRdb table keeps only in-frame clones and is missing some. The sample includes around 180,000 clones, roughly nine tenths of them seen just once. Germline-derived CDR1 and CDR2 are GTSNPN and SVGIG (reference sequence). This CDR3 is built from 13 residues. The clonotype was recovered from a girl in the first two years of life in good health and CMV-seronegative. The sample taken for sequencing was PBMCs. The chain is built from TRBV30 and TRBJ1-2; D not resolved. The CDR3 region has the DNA TGTGCTCTTAATACCGGTTTTATTGATGGCTACACCTTC. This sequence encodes CALNTGFIDGYTF.